Below are 16 T cell receptor beta chains sequenced from a single sample in a study of T cells in Graves' hyperthyroidism and ophthalmopathy. TCR beta CDR3 regions were amplified from RNA. A first-round RT-PCR of the TCR CDR3 used the HTBI primer set. In TCRdb, the multiplex PCR reads were re-called with MiXCR into one record per CDR3 protein. The repertoire holds more than 500,000 distinct CDR3 sequences, with about 16% as singletons. Material: blood. The source of these receptors is a woman in her twenties or thirties with Graves' hyperthyroidism.

The CDR3 sequence is CSARRSGERVNQPQHF. The CDR3 DNA follows: TGCAGTGCTAGAAGGTCCGGGGAAAGGGTCAATCAGCCCCAGCATTTT. J is TRBJ1-5 and V is TRBV20-1; D ambiguous. The CDR3 has 16 residues. The V gene's germline CDR1 is DFQATT and CDR2 SNEGSKA (reference sequence). V was trimmed by 2 bases and J by 3 bases, leaving 17 bases between them.

This clonotype appeared a few times. V and J are TRBV20-1 and TRBJ1-5; 8 bases fit TRBD1. CDR1 and CDR2 from the germline V gene are DFQATT and SNEGSKA (reference sequence). V shed 3 bases, J shed 0 bases, and the junction held 7 bases outside the gene matches. The CDR3 runs 16 residues. CDR3 DNA sequence: TGCAGTGCTAGTGGGCGACAGGGGTATAGCAATCAGCCCCAGCATTTT. Encoded protein: CSASGRQGYSNQPQHF.

This clonotype occurred once. This chain uses TRBV2 with TRBJ1-5; TRBD1 matches 7 bases. CDR1 SNHLY and CDR2 FYNNEI come from the germline V gene. There are 15 residues in the CDR3. V dropped 8 bases and J dropped 5; count of bases not matched to a gene: 12. The CDR3 DNA reads as TGTGCCAGCTCCTGGAGGCAGGGGGGCGATCAGCCCCAGCATTTT. Encoded protein: CASSWRQGGDQPQHF.

Many counts were recorded for this clonotype. The chain is built from TRBV11-3 and TRBJ2-5; D uncertain. Deletions cut 5 bases from V and 5 bases from J, with 18 bases between. Germline V lookup: CDR1 SGHNT, CDR2 YENEEA. The CDR3 consists of 15 residues. CDR3 sequence: CASSLTRRRLETQYF. The CDR3 DNA follows: TGTGCCAGCAGCCTTACAAGACGGAGACTGGAGACCCAGTACTTC. Drawing the rest from reference TRBV11-3 and TRBJ2-5, the complete variable domain is EAGVVQSPRYKIIEKKQPVAFWCNPISGHNTLYWYLQNLGQGPELLIRYENEEAVDDSQLPKDRFSAERLKGVDSTLKIQPAELGDSAVYLCASSLTRRRLETQYFGPGTRLLVL.

This clonotype was observed many times. The rearrangement joins TRBV18 to TRBJ2-7, with 9 bases identical to TRBD2. Germline loops: CDR1 KGHSH, CDR2 LQKENI. The CDR3 consists of 14 residues. V shed 2 bases and J 2 bases; nucleotides not matched to a gene: 1. CDR3 amino acids: CASSPSSGAYEQYF. The CDR3 DNA is TGTGCCAGCTCACCATCTAGCGGGGCCTACGAGCAGTACTTC.

A note on this clonotype: Possible read error: a much larger clone is one base away. This chain connects TRBV5-1 to TRBJ2-7; D possibly uses TRBD1 or TRBD2 (5 bases each). The germline V gene has CDR1 SGHRS and CDR2 YFSETQ. Trimming shortened V by 4 bases and J by 1 base, and 12 bases separated the two germline ends. This CDR3 spans 14 amino acids. The CDR3 bases are TGCGCCAGCAGCCTAGGGACGGAGTCCTACGAGCAGTACTTC. It codes for CASSLGTESYEQYF.

The chain uses TRBV7-2 and TRBJ2-1; 8 nucleotides agree with TRBD2. Looked up from germline, CDR1 is SGHTA and CDR2 is FQGNSA. CDR3 length equals 12 residues. J lost 10 bases, V lost 4 bases, and 3 bases had no gene match. The chain's CDR3 is CASSYRLAEQFF. The DNA of the CDR3 is TGTGCCAGCAGCTACCGACTAGCGGAGCAGTTCTTC.

The chain has TRBV7-6 and TRBJ2-1; 11 bases align to TRBD2. Looked up from germline, CDR1 is SGHVS and CDR2 is FNYEAQ. With V trimmed by 6 bases and J by 8 bases, 9 bases remained unmatched. The CDR3 consists of 15 residues. CDR3 protein: CASSLAGGGGDEQFF. The CDR3 DNA reads TGTGCCAGCAGTCTAGCGGGAGGTGGGGGCGATGAGCAGTTCTTC.

This clonotype has only a few counts. The chain carries TRBV3-1 and TRBJ2-1, with 9 bases matching TRBD1. With V trimmed by 0 bases and J by 4 bases, 4 bases remained unmatched. CDR1 LGHDT and CDR2 YNNKEL come from the germline V gene (reference sequence). This CDR3 comprises 16 residues. CDR3 protein: CASSQEGQGNYNEQFF. CDR3 in DNA: TGTGCCAGCAGCCAAGAAGGACAGGGGAATTACAATGAGCAGTTCTTC.

J is TRBJ2-1 and V is TRBV7-3, with a possible D match to TRBD2 (6 bases). The CDR3 has 15 amino acids. Between the trimmed V and J ends, which lost 3 bases and 4 bases, there was a span of 13 bases. Germline V gene lookup returns CDR1 SGHTA and CDR2 FQGTGA. CDR3 in amino acids: CASSFSLAEYNEQFF. CDR3 nucleotides: TGTGCCAGCAGCTTTAGTTTAGCGGAGTACAATGAGCAGTTCTTC.

This clonotype was seen repeatedly, ten times or more. This sequence joins TRBV7-2 and TRBJ2-5, with TRBD2 identical over 11 bases. The germline gives CDR1 SGHTA, CDR2 FQGNSA. The CDR3 consists of 16 residues. Trimming cost V 5 bases and J 1 base; bases outside gene matches: 6. The CDR3 reads CASSARTSGFQETQYF. The CDR3 DNA reads TGTGCCAGCAGCGCACGGACTAGCGGGTTCCAAGAGACCCAGTACTTC.

The V call is TRBV11-3, the J call TRBJ2-2; TRBD1 is a possible D gene (6 bases). CDR1 is SGHNT, CDR2 YENEEA, per germline. V lost 5 bases to trimming and J lost 2 bases, with 18 bases between them. There are 17 residues in the CDR3. This CDR3 reads CASSIQQGSINTGELFF. The DNA for the CDR3 is TGTGCCAGCAGCATCCAACAGGGTAGTATTAACACCGGGGAGCTGTTTTTT.

This clonotype was picked up many times. The V call is TRBV7-2, the J call TRBJ2-7; D unclear. This CDR3 is built from 11 residues. Trimming cost V 5 bases and J 7 bases, with 9 bases left between them. Germline CDR1 and CDR2: SGHTA and FQGNSA. CDR3 nucleotides: TGTGCCAGCAGCCGTGACTGGGAGCAGTACTTC. It translates to CASSRDWEQYF.

This clonotype was picked up many times. V gene TRBV11-2 combines with J gene TRBJ2-5; D uncertain. Trimming pared 4 bases from V and 1 base from J, leaving 7 bases between. The CDR3 runs to 13 residues. Looked up from germline, CDR1 is SGHAT and CDR2 is FQNNGV. The CDR3 region has the DNA TGTGCCAGCAGCTGGGGAATCCAAGAGACCCAGTACTTC. This encodes CASSWGIQETQYF.

V usage is TRBV5-1 and J usage is TRBJ2-2; D not resolved. This CDR3 is 14 amino acids long. V dropped 2 bases and J dropped 7 bases, with 12 bases sitting between them. Germline CDR1 and CDR2: SGHRS and YFSETQ. The CDR3 reads CASSFGRQFGELFF. The CDR3 region has the DNA TGCGCCAGCAGCTTTGGCAGACAATTCGGGGAGCTGTTTTTT.

This clonotype was counted at least ten times. This chain links TRBV20-1 with TRBJ2-5; no reliable D call. The V end was cut by 0 bases, the J end by 2 bases, with 10 bases between. CDR3 length: 14 residues. The germline CDR1 and CDR2 sequences are DFQATT and SNEGSKA (reference sequence). CDR3 protein: CSARDFGRQETQYF. The CDR3 DNA reads TGCAGTGCTAGAGATTTCGGCAGACAAGAGACCCAGTACTTC.